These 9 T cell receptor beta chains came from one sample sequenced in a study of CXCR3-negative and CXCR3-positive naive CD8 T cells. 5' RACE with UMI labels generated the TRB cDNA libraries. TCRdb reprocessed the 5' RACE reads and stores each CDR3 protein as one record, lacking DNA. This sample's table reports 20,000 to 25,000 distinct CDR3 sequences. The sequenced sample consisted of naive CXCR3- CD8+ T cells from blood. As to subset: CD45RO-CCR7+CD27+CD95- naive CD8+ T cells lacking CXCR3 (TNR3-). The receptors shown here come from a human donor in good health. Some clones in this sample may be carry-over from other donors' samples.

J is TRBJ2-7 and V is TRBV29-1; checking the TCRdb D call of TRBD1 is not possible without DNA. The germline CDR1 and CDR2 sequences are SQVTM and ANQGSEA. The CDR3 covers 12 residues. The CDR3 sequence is CSVPGQGHEQYF.

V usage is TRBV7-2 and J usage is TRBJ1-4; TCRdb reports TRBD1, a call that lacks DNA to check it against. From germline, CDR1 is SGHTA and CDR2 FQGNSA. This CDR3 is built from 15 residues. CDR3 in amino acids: CASSSYRQGDEKLFF.

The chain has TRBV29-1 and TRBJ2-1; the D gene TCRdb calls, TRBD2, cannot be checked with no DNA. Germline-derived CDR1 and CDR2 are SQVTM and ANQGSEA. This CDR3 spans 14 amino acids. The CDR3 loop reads CSARLAGVYNEQFF.

The CDR3 reads CASRPLYSNQPQHF. The chain has TRBV7-2 and TRBJ1-5. This CDR3 has 14 amino acids. Germline V CDR1 and CDR2: SGHTA, FQGNSA. Complete variable domain (other parts from reference TRBV7-2 and TRBJ1-5): GAGVSQSPSNKVTEKGKDVELRCDPISGHTALYWYRQSLGQGLEFLIYFQGNSAPDKSGLPSDRFSAERTGGSVSTLTIQRTQQEDSAVYLCASRPLYSNQPQHFGDGTRLSIL.

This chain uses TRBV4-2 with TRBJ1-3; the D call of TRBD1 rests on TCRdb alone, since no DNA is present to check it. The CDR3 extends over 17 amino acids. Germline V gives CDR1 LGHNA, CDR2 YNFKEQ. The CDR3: CASSLPDRGSSGNTIYF.

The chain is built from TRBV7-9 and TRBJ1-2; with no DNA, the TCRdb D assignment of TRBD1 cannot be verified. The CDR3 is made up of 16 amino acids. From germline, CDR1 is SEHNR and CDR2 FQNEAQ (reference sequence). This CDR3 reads CASSPPRMGEDYGYTF.

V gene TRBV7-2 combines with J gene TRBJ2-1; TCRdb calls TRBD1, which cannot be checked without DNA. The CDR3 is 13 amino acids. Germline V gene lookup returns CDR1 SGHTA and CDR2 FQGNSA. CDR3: CASSLWGGDEQFF.

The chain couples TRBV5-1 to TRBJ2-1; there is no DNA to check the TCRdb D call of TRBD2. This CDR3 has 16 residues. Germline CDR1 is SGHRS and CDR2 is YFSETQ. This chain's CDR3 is CASSLTGTSPYNEQFF.

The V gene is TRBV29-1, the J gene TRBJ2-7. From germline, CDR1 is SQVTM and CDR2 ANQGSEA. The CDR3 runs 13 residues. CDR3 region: CSVVAVSSYEQYF.